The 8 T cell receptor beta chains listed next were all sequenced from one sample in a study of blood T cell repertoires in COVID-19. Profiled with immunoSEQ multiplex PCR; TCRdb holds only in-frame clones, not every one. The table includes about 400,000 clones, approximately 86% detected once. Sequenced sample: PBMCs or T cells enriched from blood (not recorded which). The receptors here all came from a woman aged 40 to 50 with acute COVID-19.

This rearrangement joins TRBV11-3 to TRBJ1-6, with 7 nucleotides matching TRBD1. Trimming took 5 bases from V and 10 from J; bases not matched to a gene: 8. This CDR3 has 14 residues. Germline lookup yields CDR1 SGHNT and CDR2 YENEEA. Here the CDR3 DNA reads TGTGCCAGCAGCGCCCGACAGGGTCGGTCACCCCTCCACTTT. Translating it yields CASSARQGRSPLHF.

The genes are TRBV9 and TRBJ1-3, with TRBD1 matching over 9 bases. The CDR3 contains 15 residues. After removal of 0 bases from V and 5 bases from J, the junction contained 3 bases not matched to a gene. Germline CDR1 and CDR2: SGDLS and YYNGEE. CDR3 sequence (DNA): TGTGCCAGCAGCGTAGGCGGGACAGGGAGAAACACCATATATTTT. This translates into CASSVGGTGRNTIYF.

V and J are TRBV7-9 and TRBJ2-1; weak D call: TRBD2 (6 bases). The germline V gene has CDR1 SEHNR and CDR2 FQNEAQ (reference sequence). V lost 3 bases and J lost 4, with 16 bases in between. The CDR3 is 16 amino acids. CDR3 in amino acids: CASSLGGGYGYNEQFF. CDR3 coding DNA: TGTGCCAGCAGCTTGGGTGGGGGGTACGGTTACAATGAGCAGTTCTTC.

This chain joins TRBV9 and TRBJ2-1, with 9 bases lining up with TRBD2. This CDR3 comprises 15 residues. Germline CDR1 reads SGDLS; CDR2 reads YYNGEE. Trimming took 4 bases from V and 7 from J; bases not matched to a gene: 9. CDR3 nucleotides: TGTGCCAGCAGCTCGCTAGCGGGGACCCCGAATGAGCAGTTCTTC. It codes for CASSSLAGTPNEQFF. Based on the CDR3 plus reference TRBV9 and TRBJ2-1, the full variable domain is DSGVTQTPKHLITATGQRVTLRCSPRSGDLSVYWYQQSLDQGLQFLIQYYNGEERAKGNILERFSAQQFPDLHSELNLSSLELGDSALYFCASSSLAGTPNEQFFGPGTRLTVL.

CDR3 protein: CASSFLARQGASEAFF. The CDR3 region has the DNA TGCGCCAGCAGCTTTCTCGCCCGGCAGGGGGCGTCTGAAGCTTTCTTT. This chain connects TRBV5-1 to TRBJ1-1; TRBD1 matches at 8 bases. The CDR3 runs to 16 residues. Germline CDR1 SGHRS, CDR2 YFSETQ. After removal of 2 bases from V and 6 bases from J, the junction contained 12 bases not matched to a gene.

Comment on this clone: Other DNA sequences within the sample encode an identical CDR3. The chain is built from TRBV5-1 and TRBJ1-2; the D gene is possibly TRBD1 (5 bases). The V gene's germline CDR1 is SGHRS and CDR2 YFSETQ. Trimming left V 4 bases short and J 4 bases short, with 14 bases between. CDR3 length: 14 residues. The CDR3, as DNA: TGCGCCAGCAGCCTAGACTCGGGGGGCTATGGCTACACCTTC. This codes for CASSLDSGGYGYTF.

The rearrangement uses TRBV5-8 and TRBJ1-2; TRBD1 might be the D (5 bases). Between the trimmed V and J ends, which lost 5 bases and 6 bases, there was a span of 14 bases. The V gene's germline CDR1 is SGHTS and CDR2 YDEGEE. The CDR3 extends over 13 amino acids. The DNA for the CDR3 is TGTGCCAGCAGATCCAGGGCGCTAGATGGCTACACCTTC. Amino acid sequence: CASRSRALDGYTF.

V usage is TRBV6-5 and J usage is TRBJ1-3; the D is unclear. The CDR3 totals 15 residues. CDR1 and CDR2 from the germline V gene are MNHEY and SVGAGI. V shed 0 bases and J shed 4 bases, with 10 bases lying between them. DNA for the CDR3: TGTGCCAGCAGTTACTCGGGGAGGGCCGGAAACACCATATATTTT. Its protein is CASSYSGRAGNTIYF.